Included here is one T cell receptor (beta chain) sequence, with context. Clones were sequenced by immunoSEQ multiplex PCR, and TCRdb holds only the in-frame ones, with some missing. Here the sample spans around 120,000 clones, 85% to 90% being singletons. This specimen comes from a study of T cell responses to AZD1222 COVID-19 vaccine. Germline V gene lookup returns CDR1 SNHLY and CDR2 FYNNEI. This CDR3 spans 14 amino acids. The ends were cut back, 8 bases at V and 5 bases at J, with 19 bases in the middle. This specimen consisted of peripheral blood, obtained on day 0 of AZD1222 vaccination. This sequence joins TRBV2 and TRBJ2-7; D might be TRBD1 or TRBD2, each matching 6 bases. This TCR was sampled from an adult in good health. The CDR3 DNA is TGTGCCAGCCGGGGCCGCGGGACACTCCACGAGCAGTACTTC. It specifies CASRGRGTLHEQYF. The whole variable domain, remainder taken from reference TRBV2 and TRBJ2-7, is EPEVTQTPSHQVTQMGQEVILRCVPISNHLYFYWYRQILGQKVEFLVSFYNNEISEKSEIFDDQFSVERPDGSNFTLKIRSTKLEDSAMYFCASRGRGTLHEQYFGPGTRLTVT.